What follows are 26 T cell receptor beta chains derived from one specimen sequenced in a study of cytomegalovirus exposure and HLA in healthy donors. Researchers ran the PCR with 60 Vbeta and 13 Jbeta primers. The data were produced by immunoSEQ multiplex PCR, yet TCRdb's version contains in-frame clones alone and is incomplete. The data contain some 160,000 clones, around 72% of them singletons. Sequencing was performed on PBMCs. The receptor set was obtained from a man in his forties in good health and CMV-seronegative.

The chain combines TRBV28 with TRBJ2-2; D is uncertain. This CDR3 region has 16 residues. Germline V CDR1 and CDR2: MDHEN, SYDVKM. Trimming cost V 5 bases and J 5 bases, with 18 bases left between them. The CDR3 spells CASSPVRLRSTGELFF. CDR3 nucleotides: TGTGCCAGCAGTCCCGTCCGGCTTAGGAGTACCGGGGAGCTGTTTTTT.

The V gene is TRBV6-1, the J gene TRBJ1-3; D gene uncertain. This CDR3 comprises 14 residues. In germline, CDR1 is MNHNS, CDR2 SASEGT. The V gene lost 9 bases and the J gene lost 3 bases, with 15 bases spanning the gap. CDR3 coding DNA: TGTGCCAGTCCCTGGCAAGAAGATGGAAACACCATATATTTT. Translation: CASPWQEDGNTIYF.

The chain couples TRBV7-9 to TRBJ2-7, with TRBD2 identical over 11 bases. The CDR3 consists of 13 residues. From germline, CDR1 is SEHNR and CDR2 FQNEAQ (reference sequence). V shed 5 bases and J 6 bases; nucleotides not matched to a gene: 3. For the CDR3, the DNA is TGTGCCAGCAGCCCTAGCGGGGGGCGCGAGCAGTACTTC. This translates into CASSPSGGREQYF.

The V gene is TRBV10-3, the J gene TRBJ2-1; TRBD1 matches 7 bases. Germline-derived CDR1 and CDR2 are ENHRY and SYGVKD. Trimming cost V 6 bases and J 5 bases; bases outside gene matches: 7. The CDR3 covers 14 residues. As DNA, the CDR3 is TGTGCCATCAGCGAACAGGGGATAGACAATGAGCAGTTCTTC. Encoded protein: CAISEQGIDNEQFF.

This clone came up a few times. The chain recombines TRBV9 with TRBJ2-7; 7 bases line up with TRBD1. Germline V gives CDR1 SGDLS, CDR2 YYNGEE. Trimming removed 4 bases from V and 1 base from J; junction bases left unmatched: 8. This CDR3 spans 15 amino acids. The CDR3 region has the DNA TGTGCCAGCAGCCCTCTGGGCAGGGGGTCCTACGAGCAGTACTTC. As protein: CASSPLGRGSYEQYF.

CDR3 sequence reads: CASSLTGYEQYF. The CDR3 coding sequence is TGTGCCAGCAGCTTGACAGGTTACGAGCAGTACTTC. The J gene is TRBJ2-7, the V gene TRBV6-1; D may be TRBD1 (6 bases). The germline V gene has CDR1 MNHNS and CDR2 SASEGT. This CDR3 comprises 12 residues. Trimming stripped 6 bases from V and 4 bases from J, with 10 bases between.

The V and J genes are TRBV5-6 and TRBJ1-6; 8 bases are shared with TRBD1. The CDR3 spans 15 residues. Germline V gives CDR1 SGHDT, CDR2 YYEEEE. V was clipped by 5 bases and J by 13 bases; unmatched bases: 14. The CDR3 DNA sequence: TGTGCCAGCAGTCCCACCGAGGACAGGGCTGCCCCCCTCCACTTT. Translation: CASSPTEDRAAPLHF.

The CDR3 region has the DNA TGTGCCAGCAGCTGGGACAGGGGAGTGGGAAGCACCGGGGAGCTGTTTTTT. This gives the protein CASSWDRGVGSTGELFF. The V and J genes are TRBV7-8 and TRBJ2-2; 10 bases line up with TRBD1. The trim removed 4 bases at V and 4 bases at J, leaving 9 bases unmatched. Germline V lookup: CDR1 SGHVS, CDR2 FQNEAQ. CDR3 length: 17 amino acids.

This sequence joins TRBV28 and TRBJ1-5, with D tentatively TRBD1 (5 bases). Per the germline V gene, CDR1 is MDHEN and CDR2 is SYDVKM. Trimming removed 2 bases at V and 5 bases at J, with 19 bases between. CDR3 size: 17 residues. The CDR3 DNA reads as TGTGCCAGCAGTTTAGGGGAGGGGATCGGGCCTGATCAGCCCCAGCATTTT. Translated, it gives CASSLGEGIGPDQPQHF. Complete variable domain (other parts from reference TRBV28 and TRBJ1-5): DVKVTQSSRYLVKRTGEKVFLECVQDMDHENMFWYRQDPGLGLRLIYFSYDVKMKEKGDIPEGYSVSREKKERFSLILESASTNQTSMYLCASSLGEGIGPDQPQHFGDGTRLSIL.

V gene TRBV10-3 combines with J gene TRBJ2-5, with 8 nucleotides matching TRBD1. The junction had 4 bases not matched to a gene; V was cut back by 5 bases and J by 2 bases. The CDR3 is 14 amino acids. The germline V gene has CDR1 ENHRY and CDR2 SYGVKD. This CDR3 reads CAISKTGGQETQYF. The CDR3 DNA reads TGTGCCATCAGTAAAACAGGGGGTCAAGAGACCCAGTACTTC.

The rearrangement links TRBV27 to TRBJ1-2; TRBD1 is a possible D gene (5 bases). The CDR3 has 13 residues. Trimming cost V 4 bases and J 4 bases, with 10 bases left between them. Germline values: CDR1 MNHEY, CDR2 SMNVEV (reference sequence). DNA for the CDR3: TGTGCCAGCAGTTCAAGGGGTGGCTATGGCTACACCTTC. The encoded protein is CASSSRGGYGYTF.

The DNA of the CDR3 is TGTGCCAGCAGACTACAAGGGAGCTCCTACGAGCAGTACTTC. It encodes CASRLQGSSYEQYF. This sequence joins TRBV27 and TRBJ2-7, with a tentative D call TRBD2 (5 bases). There are 14 residues in the CDR3. The ends were cut back, 6 bases at V and 0 bases at J, with 12 bases in the middle. The germline CDR1 and CDR2 sequences are MNHEY and SMNVEV (reference sequence).

This clone occurred a few times. The chain employs TRBV12-5 and TRBJ2-7; a possible D gene is TRBD2 (5 bases). V lost 2 bases, J lost 4 bases, and 9 bases lay in between. Germline V lookup: CDR1 LGHNT, CDR2 FRNRAP. The CDR3 is 13 residues long. This CDR3 reads CASGLIRGYEQYF. Here the CDR3 DNA reads TGTGCTAGTGGTTTGATTCGGGGTTACGAGCAGTACTTC.

This chain joins TRBV7-3 and TRBJ2-1, with 8 nucleotides matching TRBD2. The CDR3 contains 16 residues. V lost 2 bases, J lost 1 base, and 4 bases stayed unmatched. CDR1 is SGHTA, CDR2 FQGTGA, per germline. The CDR3 sequence: CASSLFGGGSYNEQFF. DNA for the CDR3: TGTGCCAGCAGCTTATTCGGGGGGGGTTCCTACAATGAGCAGTTCTTC.

Only a few counts were recorded for this clone. The CDR3 region is CASSAQGLAGVEQYF. The DNA for the CDR3 is TGTGCCAGCAGCGCCCAGGGACTAGCGGGAGTCGAGCAGTACTTC. The chain carries TRBV9 and TRBJ2-7, with 14 bases identical to TRBD2. This CDR3 spans 15 amino acids. V was clipped by 3 bases and J by 6 bases; unmatched bases: 5. In germline, CDR1 is SGDLS, CDR2 YYNGEE.

This clone was found once. The gene calls are TRBV28 and TRBJ2-7, with D possibly matching TRBD2 (5 bases). V was shortened by 4 bases and J by 3 bases, with 7 bases between the two germline ends. The CDR3 covers 12 residues. Germline V gives CDR1 MDHEN, CDR2 SYDVKM. CDR3 sequence reads: CASSYGVYEQYF. CDR3 nucleotides: TGTGCCAGCAGTTACGGGGTCTACGAGCAGTACTTC.

The chain has TRBV7-2 and TRBJ2-1; 9 positions agree with TRBD2. The CDR3 is 14 amino acids. V shed 4 bases and J 8 bases; nucleotides not matched to a gene: 6. Germline V gene sequence: CDR1 SGHTA, CDR2 FQGNSA. CDR3 sequence reads: CASSSRLAADEQFF. The CDR3 coding sequence is TGTGCCAGCAGCTCAAGACTAGCGGCCGATGAGCAGTTCTTC.

This clone came up a few times. The rearrangement joins TRBV7-9 to TRBJ2-1; 10 bases match TRBD2. The CDR3 contains 16 residues. Germline CDR1 and CDR2: SEHNR and FQNEAQ (reference sequence). V lost 5 bases, J lost 0 bases, and 4 bases stayed unmatched. Here the CDR3 reads CASSLLAGGSYNEQFF. CDR3 coding DNA: TGTGCCAGCAGCCTATTAGCGGGAGGCTCCTACAATGAGCAGTTCTTC.

CDR3 amino acids: CASSLVSGREYNEQFF. The CDR3 DNA reads TGCGCCAGCAGCTTGGTTTCGGGTCGAGAATACAATGAGCAGTTCTTC. V is TRBV5-1 and J is TRBJ2-1; the D is unclear. Germline values: CDR1 SGHRS, CDR2 YFSETQ. The CDR3 length is 16 residues. The V end lost 0 bases, the J end lost 4 bases, and 14 bases lay between the germline ends.

This clone has only a few counts. The chain joins TRBV6-4 to TRBJ2-1, with TRBD2 matching 15 bases. The CDR3 extends over 17 amino acids. CDR1 and CDR2 (germline): MRHNA, SNTAGT. Trimming cost V 4 bases and J 3 bases; bases outside gene matches: 4. The CDR3 region has the DNA TGTGCCAGCAGTGCCACGGGACTAGCGGGGGGCTACAATGAGCAGTTCTTC. It is translated as CASSATGLAGGYNEQFF.

V and J are TRBV15 and TRBJ2-4; possible D gene TRBD2, 6 bases. Trimming removed 8 bases from V and 5 bases from J, with 13 bases in between. Per the germline V gene, CDR1 is LNHNV and CDR2 is YYDKDF (reference sequence). The CDR3 runs to 13 residues. Here the CDR3 DNA reads TGTGCCACCGGCCGGAGGGGCCAAAACATTCAGTACTTC. Protein: CATGRRGQNIQYF.

CDR3 sequence (DNA): TGCGCCAGCAGCCAAGAGTTCCGGACTAGCGTCTACGAGCAGTACTTC. As protein: CASSQEFRTSVYEQYF. V usage is TRBV4-1 and J usage is TRBJ2-7; 9 bases line up with TRBD2. The germline V gene has CDR1 MGHRA and CDR2 YSYEKL. Trimming removed 0 bases from V and 3 bases from J; junction bases left unmatched: 6. The CDR3 spans 16 residues.

The sample holds a few counts of this clone. This chain links TRBV5-1 with TRBJ1-5; no clear D gene. CDR1 is SGHRS and CDR2 is YFSETQ in the germline V gene. The V gene lost 4 bases and the J gene lost 4 bases, with 9 bases spanning the gap. There are 13 residues in the CDR3. CDR3 nucleotides: TGCGCCAGCAGCCCGAGCGTAAATCAGCCCCAGCATTTT. Encoded protein: CASSPSVNQPQHF.

V is TRBV9 and J is TRBJ1-5; D possibly corresponds to TRBD1 (5 bases). V gave up 3 bases and J gave up 3 bases, with 10 bases separating them. The CDR3 contains 14 residues. Germline CDR1 reads SGDLS; CDR2 reads YYNGEE. The CDR3 reads CASSGRGINQPQHF. DNA of the CDR3: TGTGCCAGCAGCGGCCGGGGGATCAATCAGCCCCAGCATTTT.

This sequence joins TRBV10-1 and TRBJ1-5; no definite D call. V shed 6 bases and J shed 6 bases, with 9 bases lying between them. The CDR3 runs 12 residues. In germline, CDR1 is WNHNN, CDR2 SYGVQD (reference sequence). CDR3 nucleotides: TGCGCCAGCAGCCCGGCAGGTCAGCCCCAGCATTTT. Amino acid sequence: CASSPAGQPQHF.

V and J are TRBV28 and TRBJ2-2; 7 bases align to TRBD2. This CDR3 spans 18 amino acids. Per the germline V gene, CDR1 is MDHEN and CDR2 is SYDVKM. With V trimmed by 5 bases and J by 3 bases, 15 bases remained unmatched. In DNA, the CDR3 is TGTGCCAGCAGTCTGCCCCCGGGAGGTTCTGTATACACCGGGGAGCTGTTTTTT. This encodes CASSLPPGGSVYTGELFF.